These T cell receptor beta chains were read from a single sample in a study of T cells after somatic rescue of genetic block. TCRdb keeps only in-frame clones here, not all; method: immunoSEQ multiplex PCR. The table records tens of thousands of clones, approximately 91% of them present only once. Input material: peripheral blood mononuclear cells (PBMCs). These receptor sequences come from a man aged 25 to 40. Each CDR3 is given with its conserved first and last residue. Fields, in order: CDR3 protein, CDR3 DNA, D gene, clone size, V gene, J gene. The D gene is left open where the match is weak. Not every row has a clone size; where given, it reads once, few, many or a size class.

CATSRLAGLQETQYF,TGTGCCACCAGCAGACTGGCGGGACTACAGGAGACCCAGTACTTC,TRBD2,-,TRBV15,TRBJ2-5
CASSQGSGEQFF,TGTGCCAGCAGCCAAGGGAGTGGTGAGCAGTTCTTC,-,-,TRBV14,TRBJ2-1
CASSYLRFRRNPLNYGYTF,TGTGCCAGCAGCTACTTAAGGTTCAGACGCAATCCCTTAAACTATGGCTACACCTTC,-,-,TRBV28,TRBJ1-2
CASSDGGRRRGYTF,TGTGCCAGCAGTGACGGGGGGCGCAGGAGAGGCTACACCTTC,-,-,TRBV6-1,TRBJ1-2
CASSLGYREGETQYF,TGTGCCAGCAGCTTAGGGTACCGGGAGGGGGAGACCCAGTACTTC,TRBD2,-,TRBV7-9,TRBJ2-5
CASSSPSRTVDTQYF,TGTGCCAGCAGTTCCCCCAGTAGAACAGTAGATACGCAGTATTTT,-,-,TRBV6-6,TRBJ2-3
CASSPTGLADTQYF,TGTGCCAGCAGTCCCACAGGGTTGGCAGATACGCAGTATTTT,-,-,TRBV6-6,TRBJ2-3
CASTDGTGATGYTF,TGTGCCAGCACGGATGGGACAGGGGCAACTGGCTACACCTTC,-,-,TRBV21-1,TRBJ1-2
CASNTIAGGGTGELFF,TGTGCCAGCAATACAATAGCGGGAGGAGGCACCGGGGAGCTGTTTTTT,TRBD2,-,TRBV6-6,TRBJ2-2
CASSLVQQSNYGYTF,TGTGCCAGCAGCTTAGTGCAGCAATCTAACTATGGCTACACCTTC,-,-,TRBV11-2,TRBJ1-2
CASSLTPTAGNEQFF,TGTGCCAGCAGCTTAACCCCAACCGCGGGTAATGAGCAGTTCTTC,-,-,TRBV7-3,TRBJ2-1
CASALADRAYGYTF,TGTGCCAGCGCATTAGCGGACAGGGCCTATGGCTACACCTTC,TRBD1,-,TRBV6-1,TRBJ1-2
CAIRGQASQETQYF,TGTGCCATCAGGGGACAGGCAAGCCAAGAGACCCAGTACTTC,TRBD1,-,TRBV10-3,TRBJ2-5
CASSLGTGPINNQPQHF,TGTGCCAGCAGCTTGGGGACAGGGCCTATAAACAATCAGCCCCAGCATTTT,TRBD1,-,TRBV5-6,TRBJ1-5
CASSMEGSSYNEQFF,TGTGCCAGTAGTATGGAGGGGAGCTCCTACAATGAGCAGTTCTTC,-,once,TRBV19,TRBJ2-1
CASRGLAGYNEQFF,TGTGCCAGCAGGGGACTAGCGGGATACAATGAGCAGTTCTTC,TRBD2,-,TRBV2,TRBJ2-1
CASSESGNYGYTF,TGCGCCAGCAGTGAGTCGGGGAACTATGGCTACACCTTC,-,-,TRBV10-1,TRBJ1-2
CASSSARTGGTIGYTF,TGTGCCAGCTCATCTGCTCGGACAGGGGGCACGATTGGCTACACCTTC,TRBD1,-,TRBV18,TRBJ1-2
CASSLSGGDYSNQPQHF,TGTGCCAGCAGTCTCTCTGGGGGGGATTATAGCAATCAGCCCCAGCATTTT,-,-,TRBV27,TRBJ1-5
CASSHSTSRQETQYF,TGTGCCAGCAGTCACTCGACTAGTCGACAAGAGACCCAGTACTTC,-,-,TRBV6-6,TRBJ2-5
CASSPWTSGEYNEQFF,TGTGCTAGCAGCCCCTGGACTAGCGGGGAGTACAATGAGCAGTTCTTC,TRBD2,medium-sized,TRBV7-7,TRBJ2-1
CASSLGTGGAFF,TGTGCCAGCAGCTTAGGAACCGGCGGGGCTTTCTTT,-,-,TRBV7-2,TRBJ1-1
CASSYSDRGYGYTF,TGTGCCAGCAGTTACTCGGACAGGGGCTATGGCTACACCTTC,TRBD1,-,TRBV6-5,TRBJ1-2
CASRPLLDPITGALNTEAFF,TGTGCCAGCAGACCCTTATTAGACCCAATTACAGGAGCCTTGAACACTGAAGCTTTCTTT,-,-,TRBV5-4,TRBJ1-1
CASSFGTDSNEKLFF,TGTGCCAGCAGCTTCGGGACAGACAGTAATGAAAAACTGTTTTTT,TRBD1,-,TRBV7-9,TRBJ1-4
CASSTHRDRQETQYF,TGTGCCAGCAGTACCCACCGGGACAGACAGGAGACCCAGTACTTC,TRBD1,-,TRBV27,TRBJ2-5
CSVGTGGGEKLFF,TGCAGCGTCGGGACAGGGGGAGGGGAAAAACTGTTTTTT,TRBD1,-,TRBV29-1,TRBJ1-4
CASREGGAAFF,TGTGCCAGCAGAGAGGGAGGAGCAGCTTTCTTT,-,-,TRBV7-9,TRBJ1-1
CASTSAWGQFF,TGTGCCAGCACAAGCGCCTGGGGGCAGTTCTTC,-,-,TRBV7-8,TRBJ2-1
CASSYSILAKNIQYF,TGTGCCAGCAGTTACTCGATACTAGCCAAAAACATTCAGTACTTC,-,-,TRBV6-5,TRBJ2-4
CASRDPGRDTEAFF,TGCGCCAGCAGAGACCCAGGGAGGGACACTGAAGCTTTCTTT,-,-,TRBV5-1,TRBJ1-1
CASSPDRGYEQYF,TGTGCTAGCAGCCCAGATCGGGGGTACGAGCAGTACTTC,-,-,TRBV7-7,TRBJ2-7
CASSSFLGTGDPGELFF,TGTGCCAGCAGTTCCTTTCTTGGGACAGGGGATCCCGGGGAGCTGTTTTTT,TRBD1,-,TRBV27,TRBJ2-2
CASALEGGGEDTQYF,TGCGCCAGCGCCCTCGAGGGGGGTGGGGAGGATACGCAGTATTTT,-,-,TRBV10-1,TRBJ2-3
CASSLGTGQETQYF,TGCGCCAGCAGCTTGGGGACAGGTCAAGAGACCCAGTACTTC,TRBD1,-,TRBV5-1,TRBJ2-5
CASSLVLRQDFPYEQYF,TGTGCCAGCAGCTTAGTACTCCGACAGGACTTCCCCTACGAGCAGTACTTC,-,-,TRBV7-2,TRBJ2-7
CASSSNEKLFF,TGTGCCAGCAGTTCTAATGAAAAACTGTTTTTT,-,-,TRBV27,TRBJ1-4
CASTNGYTYEQYF,TGTGCCAGCACCAACGGGTATACCTACGAGCAGTACTTC,-,-,TRBV6-5,TRBJ2-7
CASSELEREGTQYF,TGCGCCAGCAGTGAGTTAGAGCGGGAGGGGACCCAGTACTTC,TRBD2,-,TRBV10-2,TRBJ2-5
CAISERGQGAPDTQYF,TGTGCCATCAGTGAGCGGGGACAGGGGGCCCCAGATACGCAGTATTTT,TRBD1,-,TRBV10-3,TRBJ2-3
CASSGTGVSYEQYF,TGTGCCAGCTCCGGGACAGGAGTTTCCTACGAGCAGTACTTC,TRBD1,-,TRBV25-1,TRBJ2-7
CASSLSMAPEKQFF,TGTGCCAGCAGTTTATCCATGGCACCTGAGAAGCAGTTCTTC,-,-,TRBV27,TRBJ2-1
CSVDVQRLGYTF,TGCAGCGTTGACGTACAGAGGCTCGGCTACACCTTC,-,-,TRBV29-1,TRBJ1-2
CASSLDANYGYTF,TGTGCCAGCAGCTTGGACGCCAACTATGGCTACACCTTC,-,once,TRBV5-6,TRBJ1-2
CASSQVGTSGEQFF,TGCGCCAGCAGCCAAGTAGGTACGAGCGGTGAGCAGTTCTTC,-,-,TRBV4-3,TRBJ2-1
CASSTRTGTGRDNEQFF,TGTGCCAGTAGTACCCGCACCGGGACAGGGAGGGACAATGAGCAGTTCTTC,TRBD1,-,TRBV19,TRBJ2-1
CASSLRLAGGPGYNEQFF,TGTGCCAGCAGCTTAAGGCTAGCGGGAGGGCCGGGGTACAATGAGCAGTTCTTC,TRBD2,-,TRBV11-2,TRBJ2-1
CASSQSTDGRYEQYF,TGTGCCAGCAGCCAGTCGACAGATGGGCGCTACGAGCAGTACTTC,-,-,TRBV28,TRBJ2-7